Shown below are 20 T cell receptor beta chains from a single sample sequenced in a study of shared clonotypes between healthy human individuals. Generated by immunoSEQ multiplex PCR, the TCRdb table keeps only in-frame clones and is missing some. The table lists 2 million to 2.5 million clones, 80% to 95% of them singletons, with 0.37% in the top ten. Material: naive CD4+ T cells from PBMCs. Subset here: CD45RA+ positively selected. These TCRs come from a man aged 18 to 35 in good health. Some clones in this sample may be carry-over from other donors' samples.

The chain is built from TRBV12-5 and TRBJ2-3; maybe TRBD1 (6 bases). The CDR3 is 19 amino acids. V was pared by 0 bases and J by 0 bases, with 19 bases between. Germline-derived CDR1 and CDR2 are LGHNT and FRNRAP. The CDR3 region is CASGLVQSFSQGSTDTQYF. DNA of the CDR3: TGTGCTAGTGGTTTGGTACAAAGTTTTTCGCAGGGGAGCACAGATACGCAGTATTTT.

The gene calls are TRBV28 and TRBJ2-7; 7 nucleotides line up with TRBD1. The CDR3 runs to 15 residues. Germline CDR1 and CDR2: MDHEN and SYDVKM. J lost 7 bases, V lost 6 bases, and 15 bases had no gene match. The CDR3 DNA follows: TGTGCCAGCAGGCGTCCGGGACAGCCCCTTAGGGAGCAGTACTTC. Translating it yields CASRRPGQPLREQYF.

This clone is a singleton in its sample. V gene TRBV28 combines with J gene TRBJ2-7; 7 nucleotides line up with TRBD1. Germline V gene sequence: CDR1 MDHEN, CDR2 SYDVKM. Losses at the gene ends were 4 bases for V and 3 bases for J; bases not matched to a gene: 15. The CDR3 covers 17 residues. The CDR3 region is CASSSGMGDRNYYEQYF. The CDR3, as DNA: TGTGCCAGCAGTTCCGGGATGGGGGACAGAAATTACTACGAGCAGTACTTC.

This chain uses TRBV29-1 with TRBJ1-1; no firm D call. The length of the CDR3 is 14 residues. Germline values: CDR1 SQVTM, CDR2 ANQGSEA. The V and J ends lost 6 bases and 5 bases respectively, with 19 bases between them. DNA for the CDR3: TGCAGCGTCCTATGGAAGTGGGGAGGGACTGAAGCTTTCTTT. Translation gives CSVLWKWGGTEAFF.

Turning to this clone: Other DNA sequences of this sample code for an identical CDR3. The chain has TRBV27 and TRBJ2-7; D is unresolved. The V gene lost 5 bases and the J gene lost 0 bases, with 5 bases spanning the gap. The CDR3 has 12 amino acids. Germline assignment: CDR1 MNHEY and CDR2 SMNVEV (reference sequence). CDR3 nucleotides: TGTGCCAGCAGTCCGAGCTCCTACGAGCAGTACTTC. Amino acids: CASSPSSYEQYF.

V is TRBV11-2 and J is TRBJ2-5; weak D call: TRBD1 (6 bases). Germline CDR1 SGHAT, CDR2 FQNNGV. CDR3 length: 14 amino acids. V was trimmed by 0 bases and J by 5 bases, leaving 10 bases between them. CDR3 in DNA: TGTGCCAGCAGCTTAGACCCAGGGGTGGAGACCCAGTACTTC. Encoded protein: CASSLDPGVETQYF.

The chain couples TRBV14 to TRBJ2-3; the D gene is possibly TRBD2 (5 bases). V was trimmed by 1 base and J by 5 bases, leaving 13 bases between them. CDR1 and CDR2 from the germline V gene are SGHDN and FVKESK. CDR3 length: 15 residues. The CDR3 DNA reads as TGTGCCAGCAGCCAAGGGCGGGCATGGTTAGATACGCAGTATTTT. It translates to CASSQGRAWLDTQYF.

The rearrangement joins TRBV5-1 to TRBJ1-4; D not resolved. Trimming pared 3 bases from V and 11 bases from J, leaving 11 bases between. CDR3 length: 12 amino acids. Germline CDR1 SGHRS, CDR2 YFSETQ. CDR3 amino acids: CASSSGVKKLFF. The CDR3 DNA sequence: TGCGCCAGCAGCTCGGGAGTGAAGAAACTGTTTTTT.

J is TRBJ2-5 and V is TRBV7-9, with D hard to call. This CDR3 has 12 residues. Trimming took off 8 bases at V and 4 bases at J, with 11 bases between the two ends. In germline, CDR1 is SEHNR, CDR2 FQNEAQ (reference sequence). The CDR3 spells CASRTDSETQYF. CDR3 nucleotides: TGTGCCAGCCGAACAGATTCAGAGACCCAGTACTTC.

The chain employs TRBV10-3 and TRBJ1-2; D is unresolved. Germline lookup yields CDR1 ENHRY and CDR2 SYGVKD. Trimming took off 4 bases at V and 0 bases at J, with 15 bases between the two ends. The CDR3 extends over 16 amino acids. The CDR3 reads CAISATRYPSNYGYTF. In nucleotides, the CDR3 is TGTGCCATCAGTGCGACAAGGTATCCATCTAACTATGGCTACACCTTC.

The chain couples TRBV2 to TRBJ1-5; 7 bases are a match to TRBD1. Per germline, CDR1 SNHLY and CDR2 FYNNEI. The CDR3 sequence is 19 residues long. V dropped 1 base and J dropped 1; count of bases not matched to a gene: 13. DNA of the CDR3: TGTGCCAGCAGTGAAGGTCCGGGCAGGGGGTCGATGAGCAATCAGCCCCAGCATTTT. This gives the protein CASSEGPGRGSMSNQPQHF.

The chain couples TRBV7-9 to TRBJ2-7; the D gene is possibly TRBD2 (6 bases). Trimming left V 3 bases short and J 6 bases short, with 15 bases between. Germline lookup yields CDR1 SEHNR and CDR2 FQNEAQ (reference sequence). There are 14 residues in the CDR3. The DNA for the CDR3 is TGTGCCAGCAGCTTGATCGGAGGGGTCTTCGAGCAGTACTTC. Amino acid sequence: CASSLIGGVFEQYF.

J is TRBJ2-3 and V is TRBV2; 7 bases are a match to TRBD1. The CDR3 spans 12 residues. V shed 7 bases, J shed 5 bases, and the junction held 3 bases outside the gene matches. The germline V gene has CDR1 SNHLY and CDR2 FYNNEI. In nucleotides, the CDR3 is TGTGCCAGCAAGGGGGCGGAAGATACGCAGTATTTT. This sequence encodes CASKGAEDTQYF.

This chain links TRBV2 with TRBJ1-2; TRBD1 matches at 9 bases. V lost 4 bases to trimming and J lost 4 bases; unmatched junction nucleotides: 7. CDR1 and CDR2 (germline): SNHLY, FYNNEI. The CDR3 is 15 amino acids. CDR3 in DNA: TGTGCCAGCAGTGTTGGGACAGGGAGGGCCTATGGCTACACCTTC. Translation gives CASSVGTGRAYGYTF.

This rearrangement joins TRBV7-3 to TRBJ2-5; TRBD2 matches at 11 bases. The CDR3 runs 17 residues. V lost 2 bases to trimming and J lost 4 bases; unmatched junction nucleotides: 9. The germline gives CDR1 SGHTA, CDR2 FQGTGA. The CDR3 DNA reads TGTGCCAGCAGCTTAGGGCGACTAGCGGGGATTGGAGAGACCCAGTACTTC. Encoded protein: CASSLGRLAGIGETQYF.

The V call is TRBV9, the J call TRBJ1-4; D gene uncertain. Trimming stripped 3 bases from V and 7 bases from J, with 10 bases between. This CDR3 has 13 amino acids. Germline V gives CDR1 SGDLS, CDR2 YYNGEE. The CDR3 sequence: CASSDRMGEKLFF. The CDR3 bases are TGTGCCAGCAGCGACCGGATGGGTGAAAAACTGTTTTTT.

The chain joins TRBV19 to TRBJ2-7; 8 bases match TRBD1. Germline assignment: CDR1 LNHDA and CDR2 SQIVND (reference sequence). V was clipped by 4 bases and J by 2 bases; unmatched bases: 7. CDR3 size: 15 residues. CDR3 loop: CASSRATGAAYEQYF. The CDR3 region has the DNA TGTGCCAGTAGTAGAGCGACAGGGGCGGCCTACGAGCAGTACTTC.

The J gene is TRBJ2-3, the V gene TRBV6-5, with TRBD1 matching 9 bases. Trimming at V came to 5 bases and at J to 4 bases, leaving 4 bases not matched to a gene. This CDR3 spans 14 amino acids. The germline V gene has CDR1 MNHEY and CDR2 SVGAGI. The CDR3 loop reads CASSVGTGSDTQYF. The CDR3 region has the DNA TGTGCCAGCAGTGTAGGGACAGGGTCAGATACGCAGTATTTT.

This clone occurred a few times. The junction and the germline gene differ at one end; a read error may be behind it. Other nucleotide sequences in the sample specify the same CDR3. The genes are TRBV28 and TRBJ2-7; no firm D call. Germline CDR1 MDHEN, CDR2 SYDVKM. The CDR3 loop spans 14 amino acids. The CDR3 bases are TGTGCCAGCAGCCCCACGGGTCCTCCCTATGAGCAGTACTTC. This gives the protein CASSPTGPPYEQYF.

This clone showed up just a few times. The V and J genes are TRBV4-2 and TRBJ2-7, with D unresolved. Germline-derived CDR1 and CDR2 are LGHNA and YNFKEQ. V lost 4 bases and J 4 bases, leaving 14 bases between the germline ends. The CDR3 contains 14 residues. The CDR3 DNA reads as TGTGCCAGCAGCCTAGGACCCGAAGCATACGAGCAGTACTTC. Translation: CASSLGPEAYEQYF.